This T cell receptor (beta chain) was profiled in a study of prognosis after radiotherapy for stage I lung cancer. Germline-derived CDR1 and CDR2 are WSHSY and SAAADI. The CDR3 contains 15 residues. V shed 3 bases and J shed 8 bases, with 17 bases lying between them. It was by two-round multiplex PCR that TCR beta CDR3 was amplified from genomic DNA. Primers specific to each TRBV and TRBJ gene were used in first-round PCR. TCRdb processed the multiplex PCR reads anew with MiXCR; each CDR3 protein has one entry. The sample contains 20,000 to 25,000 distinct CDR3 sequences, around 36% of which appear only once. In this sample, this clonotype turned up many times.

Specimen: PBMCs, collected before or after stereotactic body radiation therapy (not recorded which). The rearrangement links TRBV10-2 to TRBJ1-3; the D is unclear. This receptor was identified in a donor of 50 years or more with non-small cell lung cancer. CDR3 amino acids: CASSDVRSQRDTIYF. The DNA for the CDR3 is TGCGCCAGCAGTGACGTTCGGAGCCAAAGGGACACCATATATTTT.